The clone carrying this T cell receptor beta chain was recorded only once. The CDR3 covers 15 residues. Per the germline V gene, CDR1 is KGHSH and CDR2 is LQKENI. V lost 0 bases, J lost 0 bases, and 6 bases lay in between. Profiled with immunoSEQ multiplex PCR; TCRdb holds only in-frame clones, not every one. The table records about 46,000 clones, around nine tenths of them present only once. The entry originates in a study of OX40 agonist ivuxolimab in advanced cancers. This clonotype was obtained from an adult with an advanced solid tumor such as melanoma, head and neck, liver or kidney cancer. This chain connects TRBV18 to TRBJ2-1, with no clear D. The specimen was CD4+ or CD8+ T cells sorted from blood, collected in a trial of the OX40 agonist ivuxolimab. The CDR3 spells CASSPPYRSYNEQFF. DNA for the CDR3: TGTGCCAGCTCACCACCCTACCGCTCCTACAATGAGCAGTTCTTC.